One T cell receptor beta chain is described in this entry. Sequencing was performed with immunoSEQ multiplex PCR; in TCRdb, only in-frame clones are kept and a portion is missing. This repertoire shows roughly 250,000 clones, about 83% found once; its top ten account for approximately 3%. The data originate from a study of Ad26.COV2.S vaccination and SARS-CoV-2 variants. Study summary: Ad26.COV2.S, an intramuscular injection, was given once or twice 56 days apart.

This sample's treatment: 19 received Ad26.COV2.S at low or high dose, single or two shots; 5 received placebo; per-sample allocation not given. On day 63 after the first injection, vaccine and placebo recipients gave samples. Spike of the Wuhan-strain SARS-CoV-2 was expressed by an Ad26 vector, which formed the vaccine. J was trimmed by 6 bases and V by 6 bases; bases with no gene match: 10. The CDR3 is made up of 14 amino acids. The germline V gene encodes CDR1 SGHTA and CDR2 FQGNSA. The receptor was derived from a person between 18 and 65 years old who received the Ad26.COV2.S COVID-19 vaccine or a placebo. V usage is TRBV7-2 and J usage is TRBJ2-5; the match to TRBD1 covers 7 bases. Sequenced material: peripheral blood, taken in a trial of Ad26.COV2.S vaccine versus placebo. The CDR3 sequence is CASRPNRGWKTQYF. The CDR3 nucleotides are TGTGCCAGCAGACCTAACAGGGGTTGGAAGACCCAGTACTTC.